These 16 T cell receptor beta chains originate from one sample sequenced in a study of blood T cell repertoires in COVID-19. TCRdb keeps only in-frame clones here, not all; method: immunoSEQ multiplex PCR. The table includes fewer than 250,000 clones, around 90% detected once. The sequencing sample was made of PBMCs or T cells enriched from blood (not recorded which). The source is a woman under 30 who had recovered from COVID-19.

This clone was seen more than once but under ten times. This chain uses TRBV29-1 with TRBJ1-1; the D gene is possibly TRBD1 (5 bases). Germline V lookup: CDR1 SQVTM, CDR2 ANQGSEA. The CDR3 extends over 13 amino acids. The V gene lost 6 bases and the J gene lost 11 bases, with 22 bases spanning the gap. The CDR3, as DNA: TGCAGCGTCATCTCCGGGGCCATGCGGGACGCTTTCTTT. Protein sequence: CSVISGAMRDAFF.

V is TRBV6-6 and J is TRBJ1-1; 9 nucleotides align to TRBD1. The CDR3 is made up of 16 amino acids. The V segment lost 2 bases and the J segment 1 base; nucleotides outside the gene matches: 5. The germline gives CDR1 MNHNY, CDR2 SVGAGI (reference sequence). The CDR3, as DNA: TGTGCCAGCAGTTACCACCCGACAGGGGGGAACACTGAAGCTTTCTTT. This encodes CASSYHPTGGNTEAFF.

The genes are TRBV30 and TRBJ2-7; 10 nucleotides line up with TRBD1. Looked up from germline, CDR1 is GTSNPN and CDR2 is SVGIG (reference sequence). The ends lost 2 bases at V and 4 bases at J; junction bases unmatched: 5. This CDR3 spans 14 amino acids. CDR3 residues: CAWSYRDRGYEQYF. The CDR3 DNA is TGTGCCTGGAGTTACCGGGACAGGGGTTACGAGCAGTACTTC.

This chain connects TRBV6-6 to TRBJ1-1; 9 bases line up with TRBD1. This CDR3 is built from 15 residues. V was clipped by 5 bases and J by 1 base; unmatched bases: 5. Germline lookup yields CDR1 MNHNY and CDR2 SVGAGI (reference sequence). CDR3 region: CASSPRTGENTEAFF. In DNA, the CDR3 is TGTGCCAGCAGTCCCAGGACAGGGGAGAACACTGAAGCTTTCTTT.

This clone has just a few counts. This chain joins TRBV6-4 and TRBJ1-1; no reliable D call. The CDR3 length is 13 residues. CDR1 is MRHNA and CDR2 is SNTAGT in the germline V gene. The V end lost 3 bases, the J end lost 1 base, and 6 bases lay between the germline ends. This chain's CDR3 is CASSEESNTEAFF. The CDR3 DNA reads TGTGCCAGCAGTGAGGAGTCGAACACTGAAGCTTTCTTT.

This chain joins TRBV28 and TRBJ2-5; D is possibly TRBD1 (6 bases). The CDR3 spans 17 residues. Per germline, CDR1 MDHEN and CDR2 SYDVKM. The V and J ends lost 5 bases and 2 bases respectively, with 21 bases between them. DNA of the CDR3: TGTGCCAGCAGTCCCGGGTTAGGGATGCAGGGGCAAGAGACCCAGTACTTC. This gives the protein CASSPGLGMQGQETQYF.

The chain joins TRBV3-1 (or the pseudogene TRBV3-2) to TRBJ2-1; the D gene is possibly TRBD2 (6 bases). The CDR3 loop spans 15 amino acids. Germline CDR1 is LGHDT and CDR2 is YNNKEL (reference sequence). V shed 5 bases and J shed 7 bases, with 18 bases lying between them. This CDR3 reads CASSSGTDIRNEQFF. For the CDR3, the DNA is TGTGCCAGCAGCTCCGGGACTGATATAAGAAATGAGCAGTTCTTC.

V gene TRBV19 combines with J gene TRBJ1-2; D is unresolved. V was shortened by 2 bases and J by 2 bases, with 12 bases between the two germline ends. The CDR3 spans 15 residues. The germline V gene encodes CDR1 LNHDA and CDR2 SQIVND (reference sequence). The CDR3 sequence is CASSIFPGLNYGYTF. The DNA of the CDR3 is TGTGCCAGTAGTATATTTCCGGGTTTAAACTATGGCTACACCTTC.

DNA of the CDR3: TGTGCAAGTCGCCAAGGACACCCAATCTCTGGAAACACCATATATTTT. It encodes CASRQGHPISGNTIYF. The rearrangement uses TRBV12-2 and TRBJ1-3; the table assigns TRBD1, which was not confirmed against the DNA. TRBV12-2 is an annotated pseudogene. The CDR3 spans 16 residues.

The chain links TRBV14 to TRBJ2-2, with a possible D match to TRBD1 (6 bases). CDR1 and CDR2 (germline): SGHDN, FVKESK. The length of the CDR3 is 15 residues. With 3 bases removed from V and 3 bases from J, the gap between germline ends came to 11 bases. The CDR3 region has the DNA TGTGCCAGCAGCCAGAGGGACAAAGACACCGGGGAGCTGTTTTTT. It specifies CASSQRDKDTGELFF.

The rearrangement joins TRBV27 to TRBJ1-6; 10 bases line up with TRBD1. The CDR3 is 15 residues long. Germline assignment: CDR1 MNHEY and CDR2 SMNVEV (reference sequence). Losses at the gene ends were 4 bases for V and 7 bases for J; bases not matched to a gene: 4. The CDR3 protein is CASSSRQGANSPLHF. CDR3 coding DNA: TGTGCCAGCAGTTCACGACAGGGGGCGAATTCACCCCTCCACTTT.

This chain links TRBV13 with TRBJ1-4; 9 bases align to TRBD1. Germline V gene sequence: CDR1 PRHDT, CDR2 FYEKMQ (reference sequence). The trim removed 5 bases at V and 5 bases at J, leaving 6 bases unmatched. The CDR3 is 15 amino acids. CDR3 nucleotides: TGTGCCAGCAGCGCACCGGGACAGGGAAATGAAAAACTGTTTTTT. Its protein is CASSAPGQGNEKLFF.

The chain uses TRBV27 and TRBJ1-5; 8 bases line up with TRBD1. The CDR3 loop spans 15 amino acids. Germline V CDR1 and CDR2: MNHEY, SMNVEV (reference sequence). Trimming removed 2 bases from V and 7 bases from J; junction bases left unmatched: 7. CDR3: CASSLSSGGRQPQHF. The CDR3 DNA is TGTGCCAGCAGTTTAAGTTCAGGGGGCCGACAGCCCCAGCATTTT.

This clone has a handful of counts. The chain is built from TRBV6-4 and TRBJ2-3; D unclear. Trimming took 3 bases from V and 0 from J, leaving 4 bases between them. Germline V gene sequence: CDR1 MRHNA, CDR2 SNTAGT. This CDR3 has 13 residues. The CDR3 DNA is TGTGCCAGCAGTGAGCGGAGCACAGATACGCAGTATTTT. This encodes CASSERSTDTQYF.

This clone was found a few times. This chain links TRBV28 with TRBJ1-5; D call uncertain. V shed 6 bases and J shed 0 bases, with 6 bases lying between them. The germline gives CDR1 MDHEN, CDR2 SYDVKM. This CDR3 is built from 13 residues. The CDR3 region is CASRLNSNQPQHF. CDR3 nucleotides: TGTGCCAGCAGGCTAAATAGCAATCAGCCCCAGCATTTT.

The CDR3 DNA follows: TGTGCCAGCAGTTACGGACTAGCGGGGTCCAATGAGCAGTTCTTC. This gives the protein CASSYGLAGSNEQFF. This chain joins TRBV6-5 and TRBJ2-1, with TRBD2 identical over 12 bases. Trimming removed 2 bases from V and 6 bases from J; junction bases left unmatched: 2. Germline CDR1 and CDR2: MNHEY and SVGAGI. The CDR3 is made up of 15 amino acids.